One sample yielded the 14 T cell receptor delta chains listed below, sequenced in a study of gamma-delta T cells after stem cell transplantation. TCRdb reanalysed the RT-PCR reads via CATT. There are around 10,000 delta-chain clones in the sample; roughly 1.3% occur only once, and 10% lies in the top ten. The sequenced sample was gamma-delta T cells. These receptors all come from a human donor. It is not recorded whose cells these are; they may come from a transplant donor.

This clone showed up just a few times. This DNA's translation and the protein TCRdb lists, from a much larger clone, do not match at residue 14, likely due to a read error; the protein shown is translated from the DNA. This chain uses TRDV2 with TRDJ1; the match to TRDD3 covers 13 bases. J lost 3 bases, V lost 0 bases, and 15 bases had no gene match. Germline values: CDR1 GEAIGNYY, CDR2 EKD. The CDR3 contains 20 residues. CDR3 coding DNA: TGTGCCTGTGACACCGTGGTACTGGGGGATACGCTGGAAGTGCCCGATAAACTCATCTTT. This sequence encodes CACDTVVLGDTLEVPDKLIF.

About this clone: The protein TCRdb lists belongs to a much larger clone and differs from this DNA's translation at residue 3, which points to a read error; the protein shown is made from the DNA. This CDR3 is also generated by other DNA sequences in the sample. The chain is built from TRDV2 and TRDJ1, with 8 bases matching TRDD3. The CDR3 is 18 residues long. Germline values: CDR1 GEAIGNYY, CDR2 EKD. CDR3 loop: CAYDTGGLLQAPPDKLIF. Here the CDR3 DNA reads TGTGCCTATGACACTGGGGGGCTACTGCAGGCCCCCCCCGATAAACTCATCTTT.

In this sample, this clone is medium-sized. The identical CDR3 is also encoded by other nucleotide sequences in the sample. Here the CDR3 DNA reads TGTGCCTGTGACACCGTACTGGGGGACGATAGCTCCTGGGACACCCGACAGATGTTTTTC. This gives the protein CACDTVLGDDSSWDTRQMFF. The chain links TRDV2 to TRDJ3; TRDD3 matches 9 bases. The CDR3 loop spans 20 amino acids. CDR1 and CDR2 (germline): GEAIGNYY, EKD. V lost 0 bases to trimming and J lost 0 bases; unmatched junction nucleotides: 8.

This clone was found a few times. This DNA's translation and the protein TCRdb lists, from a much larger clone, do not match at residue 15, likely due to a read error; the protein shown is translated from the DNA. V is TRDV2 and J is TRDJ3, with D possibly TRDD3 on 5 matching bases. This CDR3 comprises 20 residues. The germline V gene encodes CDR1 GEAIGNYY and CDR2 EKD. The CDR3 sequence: CACDRILEDPSSWDARQMFF. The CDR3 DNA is TGTGCCTGTGACCGCATACTGGAGGATCCCAGCTCCTGGGACGCCCGACAGATGTTTTTC.

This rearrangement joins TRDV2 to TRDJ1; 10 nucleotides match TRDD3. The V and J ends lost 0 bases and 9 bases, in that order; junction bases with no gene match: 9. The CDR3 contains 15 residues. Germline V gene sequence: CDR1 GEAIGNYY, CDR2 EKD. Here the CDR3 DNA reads TGTGCCTGTGACACCGTGGGGGATACAACTGAAGAACTCATCTTT. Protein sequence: CACDTVGDTTEELIF.

In nucleotides, the CDR3 is TGTGCCTGTGCCGGACTGGGGGATAACGGCGATAAACTCATCTTT. Protein sequence: CACAGLGDNGDKLIF. The chain carries TRDV2 and TRDJ1; 11 positions match TRDD3. V lost 5 bases to trimming and J lost 4 bases; unmatched junction nucleotides: 8. CDR1 is GEAIGNYY, CDR2 EKD, per germline. CDR3 length equals 15 residues.

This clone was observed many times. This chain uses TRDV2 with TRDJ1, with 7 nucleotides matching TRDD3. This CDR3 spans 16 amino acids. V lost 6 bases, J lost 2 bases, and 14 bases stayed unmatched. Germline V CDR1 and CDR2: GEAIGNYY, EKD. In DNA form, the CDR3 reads TGTGCCTGTTCCGGACTGGGGCATAGGGTTACCGATAAACTCATCTTT. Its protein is CACSGLGHRVTDKLIF.

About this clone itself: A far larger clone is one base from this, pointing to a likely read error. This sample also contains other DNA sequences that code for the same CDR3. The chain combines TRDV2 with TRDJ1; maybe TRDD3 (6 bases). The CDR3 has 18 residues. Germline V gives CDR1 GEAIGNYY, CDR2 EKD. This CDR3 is CACDTLPGGNVHTDKLIF. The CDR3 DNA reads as TGTGCCTGTGACACCCTCCCCGGGGGAAACGTCCACACCGACAAACTCATCTTT.

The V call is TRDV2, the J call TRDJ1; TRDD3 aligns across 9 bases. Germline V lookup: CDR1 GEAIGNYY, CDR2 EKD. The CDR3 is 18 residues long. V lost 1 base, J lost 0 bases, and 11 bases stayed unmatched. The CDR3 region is CACDTWGLGDPYTDKLIF. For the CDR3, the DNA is TGTGCCTGTGACACTTGGGGACTGGGGGACCCGTACACCGATAAACTCATCTTT.

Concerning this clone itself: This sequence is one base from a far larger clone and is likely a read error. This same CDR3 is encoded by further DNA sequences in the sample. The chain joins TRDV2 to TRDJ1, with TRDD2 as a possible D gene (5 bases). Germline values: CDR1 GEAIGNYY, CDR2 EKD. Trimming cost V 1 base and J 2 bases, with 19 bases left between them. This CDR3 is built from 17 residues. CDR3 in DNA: TGTGCCTGTGACACTCACTTCTTCCAGGGCGCTACCGATAAACTCATCTTT. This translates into CACDTHFFQGATDKLIF.

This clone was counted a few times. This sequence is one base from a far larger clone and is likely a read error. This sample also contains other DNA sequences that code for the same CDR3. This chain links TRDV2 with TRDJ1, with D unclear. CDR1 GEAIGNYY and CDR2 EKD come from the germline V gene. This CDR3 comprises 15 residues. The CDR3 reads CACDTVGGTPDKLIF. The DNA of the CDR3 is TGTGCCTGCGACACCGTAGGAGGCACACCCGATAAACTCATCTTT.

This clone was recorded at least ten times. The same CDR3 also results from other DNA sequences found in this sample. CDR3 sequence (DNA): TGTGCCTGTGACACTTTACTGGGGGATACGGCCCCAACTACGGATAAACTCATCTTT. Translating it yields CACDTLLGDTAPTTDKLIF. The chain combines TRDV2 with TRDJ1, with 13 nucleotides matching TRDD3. CDR3 length: 19 residues. J was trimmed by 5 bases and V by 1 base; bases with no gene match: 15. Germline CDR1 and CDR2: GEAIGNYY and EKD.

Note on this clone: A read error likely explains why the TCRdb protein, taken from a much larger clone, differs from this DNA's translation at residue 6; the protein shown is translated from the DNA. DNA for the CDR3: TGTGCCTGTGACACCCCGGGAGAGTTGACAGCACAACTCTTCTTT. Protein: CACDTPGELTAQLFF. The chain employs TRDV2 and TRDJ2; D is uncertain. Germline CDR1 is GEAIGNYY and CDR2 is EKD. This CDR3 contains 15 residues. Trimming pared 0 bases from V and 2 bases from J, leaving 9 bases between.

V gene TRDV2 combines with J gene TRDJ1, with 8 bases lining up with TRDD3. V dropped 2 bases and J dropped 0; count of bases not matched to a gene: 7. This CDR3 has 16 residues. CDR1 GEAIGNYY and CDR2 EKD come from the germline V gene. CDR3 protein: CACDRLGGSYTDKLIF. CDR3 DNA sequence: TGTGCCTGTGACAGACTGGGGGGATCGTACACCGATAAACTCATCTTT.